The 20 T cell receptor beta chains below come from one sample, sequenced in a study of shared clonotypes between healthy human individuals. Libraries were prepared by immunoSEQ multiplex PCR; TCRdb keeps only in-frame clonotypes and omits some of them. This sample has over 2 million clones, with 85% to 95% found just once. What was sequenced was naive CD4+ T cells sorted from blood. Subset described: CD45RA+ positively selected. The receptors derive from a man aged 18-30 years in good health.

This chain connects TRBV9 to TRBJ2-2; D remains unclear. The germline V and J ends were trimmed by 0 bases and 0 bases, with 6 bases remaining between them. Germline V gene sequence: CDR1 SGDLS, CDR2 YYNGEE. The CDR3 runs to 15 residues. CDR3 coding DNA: TGTGCCAGCAGCGTAGTGCAAGCGAACACCGGGGAGCTGTTTTTT. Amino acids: CASSVVQANTGELFF. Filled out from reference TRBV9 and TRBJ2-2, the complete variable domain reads DSGVTQTPKHLITATGQRVTLRCSPRSGDLSVYWYQQSLDQGLQFLIQYYNGEERAKGNILERFSAQQFPDLHSELNLSSLELGDSALYFCASSVVQANTGELFFGEGSRLTVL.

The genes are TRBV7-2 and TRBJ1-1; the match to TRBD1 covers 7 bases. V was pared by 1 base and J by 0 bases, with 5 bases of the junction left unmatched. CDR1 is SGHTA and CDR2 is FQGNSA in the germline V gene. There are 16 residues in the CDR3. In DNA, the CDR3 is TGTGCCAGCAGCTTAGAAGGGACAGCCTTGAACACTGAAGCTTTCTTT. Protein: CASSLEGTALNTEAFF. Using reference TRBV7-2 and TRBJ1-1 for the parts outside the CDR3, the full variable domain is GAGVSQSPSNKVTEKGKDVELRCDPISGHTALYWYRQSLGQGLEFLIYFQGNSAPDKSGLPSDRFSAERTGGSVSTLTIQRTQQEDSAVYLCASSLEGTALNTEAFFGQGTRLTVV.

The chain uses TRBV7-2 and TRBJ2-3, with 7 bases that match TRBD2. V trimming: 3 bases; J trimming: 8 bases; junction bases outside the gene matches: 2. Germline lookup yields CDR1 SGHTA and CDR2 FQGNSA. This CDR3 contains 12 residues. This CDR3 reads CASSFIAGTQYF. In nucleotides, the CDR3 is TGTGCCAGCAGCTTCATAGCGGGTACGCAGTATTTT.

Written as DNA, the CDR3 is TGTGCCAGCAGCGTAGGAACAGTAATCTCCTGGGGCTACACCTTC. Protein sequence: CASSVGTVISWGYTF. V and J are TRBV9 and TRBJ1-2; no clear D gene. The CDR3 covers 15 residues. The germline gives CDR1 SGDLS, CDR2 YYNGEE. The V end was cut by 0 bases, the J end by 8 bases, with 17 bases between.

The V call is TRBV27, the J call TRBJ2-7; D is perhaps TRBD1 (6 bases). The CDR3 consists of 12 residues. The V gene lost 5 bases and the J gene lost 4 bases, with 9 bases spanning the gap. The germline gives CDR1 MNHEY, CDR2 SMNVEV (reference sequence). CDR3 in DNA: TGTGCCAGCAGTGTACAGGGTTACGAGCAGTACTTC. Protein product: CASSVQGYEQYF.

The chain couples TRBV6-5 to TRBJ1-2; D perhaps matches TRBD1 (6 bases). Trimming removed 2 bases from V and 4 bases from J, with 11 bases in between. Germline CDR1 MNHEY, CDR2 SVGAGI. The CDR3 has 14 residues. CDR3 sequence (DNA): TGTGCCAGCAGTTACAGGGGGTCGGGCTATGGCTACACCTTC. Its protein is CASSYRGSGYGYTF.

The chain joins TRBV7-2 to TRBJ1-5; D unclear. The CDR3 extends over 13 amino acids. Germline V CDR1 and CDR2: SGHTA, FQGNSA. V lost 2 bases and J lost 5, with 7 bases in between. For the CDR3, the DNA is TGTGCCAGCAGCTTACGGCCGGATCAGCCCCAGCATTTT. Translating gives CASSLRPDQPQHF.

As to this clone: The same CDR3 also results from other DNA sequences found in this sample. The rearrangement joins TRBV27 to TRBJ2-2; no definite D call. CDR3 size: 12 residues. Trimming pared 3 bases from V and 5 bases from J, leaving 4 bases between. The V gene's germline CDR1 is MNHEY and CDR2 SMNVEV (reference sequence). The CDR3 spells CASSFSTGELFF. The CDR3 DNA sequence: TGTGCCAGCAGTTTTTCGACCGGGGAGCTGTTTTTT.

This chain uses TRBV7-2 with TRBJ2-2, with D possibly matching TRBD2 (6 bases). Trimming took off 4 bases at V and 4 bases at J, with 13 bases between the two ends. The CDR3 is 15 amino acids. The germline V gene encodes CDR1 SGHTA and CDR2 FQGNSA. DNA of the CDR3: TGTGCCAGCAGCTGGAGGCGGGACCTCACCGGGGAGCTGTTTTTT. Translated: CASSWRRDLTGELFF.

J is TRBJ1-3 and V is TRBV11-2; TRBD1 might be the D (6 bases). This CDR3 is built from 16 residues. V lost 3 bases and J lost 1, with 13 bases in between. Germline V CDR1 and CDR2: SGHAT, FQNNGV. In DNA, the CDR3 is TGTGCCAGCAGCTTTTCCGGGGGCGCATCTGGAAACACCATATATTTT. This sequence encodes CASSFSGGASGNTIYF.

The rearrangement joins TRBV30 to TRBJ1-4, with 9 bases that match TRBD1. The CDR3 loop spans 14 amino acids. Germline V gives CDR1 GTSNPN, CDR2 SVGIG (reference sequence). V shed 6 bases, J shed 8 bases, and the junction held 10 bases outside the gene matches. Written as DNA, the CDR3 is TGTGCCTGTCTTCTTAGGGACAGGGAAGAAAAACTGTTTTTT. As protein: CACLLRDREEKLFF.

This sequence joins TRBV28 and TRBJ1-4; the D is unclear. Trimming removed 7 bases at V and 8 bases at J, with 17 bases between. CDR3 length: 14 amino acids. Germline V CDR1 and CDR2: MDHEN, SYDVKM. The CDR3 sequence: CASNTLGSLEKLFF. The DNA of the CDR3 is TGTGCCAGCAATACACTGGGTTCATTGGAAAAACTGTTTTTT.

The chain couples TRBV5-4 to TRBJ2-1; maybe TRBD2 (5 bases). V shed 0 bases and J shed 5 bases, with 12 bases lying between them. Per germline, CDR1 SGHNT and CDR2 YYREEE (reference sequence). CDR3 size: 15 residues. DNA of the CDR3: TGTGCCAGCAGCTTGGGGGCGCCGGGGAACAATGAGCAGTTCTTC. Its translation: CASSLGAPGNNEQFF.

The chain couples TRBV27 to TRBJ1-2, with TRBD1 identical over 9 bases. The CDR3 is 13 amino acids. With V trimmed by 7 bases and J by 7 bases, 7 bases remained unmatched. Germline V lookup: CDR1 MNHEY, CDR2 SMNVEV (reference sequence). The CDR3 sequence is CASKSQGALGYTF. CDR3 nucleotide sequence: TGTGCCAGCAAGTCACAGGGGGCGCTTGGCTACACCTTC.

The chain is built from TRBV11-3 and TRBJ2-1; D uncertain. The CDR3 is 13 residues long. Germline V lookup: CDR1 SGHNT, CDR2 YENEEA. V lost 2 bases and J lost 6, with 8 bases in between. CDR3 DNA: TGTGCCAGCAGCTTAATGGTTAGCAATGAGCAGTTCTTC. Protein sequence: CASSLMVSNEQFF.

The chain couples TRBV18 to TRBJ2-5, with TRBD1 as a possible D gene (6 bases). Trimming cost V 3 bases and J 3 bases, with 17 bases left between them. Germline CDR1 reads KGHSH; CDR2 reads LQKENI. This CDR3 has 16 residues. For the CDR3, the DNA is TGTGCCAGCTCACCCCTCATTCAGGGGCTGGAAGAGACCCAGTACTTC. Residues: CASSPLIQGLEETQYF. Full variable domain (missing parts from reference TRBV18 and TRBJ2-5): NAGVMQNPRHLVRRRGQEARLRCSPMKGHSHVYWYRQLPEEGLKFMVYLQKENIIDESGMPKERFSAEFPKEGPSILRIQQVVRGDSAAYFCASSPLIQGLEETQYFGPGTRLLVL.

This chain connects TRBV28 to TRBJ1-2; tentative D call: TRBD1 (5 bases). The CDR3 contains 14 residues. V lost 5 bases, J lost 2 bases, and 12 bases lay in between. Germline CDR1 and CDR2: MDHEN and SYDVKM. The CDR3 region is CASSRGDRNYGYTF. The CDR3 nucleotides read TGTGCCAGCAGTAGAGGGGATAGAAACTATGGCTACACCTTC.

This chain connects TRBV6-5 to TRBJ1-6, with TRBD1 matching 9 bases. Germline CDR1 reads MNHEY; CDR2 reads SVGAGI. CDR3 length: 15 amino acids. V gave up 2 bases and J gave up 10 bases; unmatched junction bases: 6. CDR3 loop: CASSYGTGSGSPLHF. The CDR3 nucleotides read TGTGCCAGCAGTTACGGGACAGGGTCCGGGTCACCCCTCCACTTT.

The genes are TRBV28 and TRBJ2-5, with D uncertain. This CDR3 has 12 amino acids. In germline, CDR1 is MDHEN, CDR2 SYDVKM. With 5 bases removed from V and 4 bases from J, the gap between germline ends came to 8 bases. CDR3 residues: CASSLERETQYF. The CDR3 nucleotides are TGTGCCAGCAGTCTTGAGAGAGAGACCCAGTACTTC. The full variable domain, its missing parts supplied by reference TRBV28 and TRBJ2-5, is DVKVTQSSRYLVKRTGEKVFLECVQDMDHENMFWYRQDPGLGLRLIYFSYDVKMKEKGDIPEGYSVSREKKERFSLILESASTNQTSMYLCASSLERETQYFGPGTRLLVL.

DNA for the CDR3: TGCGCCAGCTCCCGGACAGGTACTGACCTCTCTGGAAACACCATATATTTT. Encoded protein: CASSRTGTDLSGNTIYF. The rearrangement uses TRBV10-2 and TRBJ1-3, with 7 bases aligning to TRBD1. This CDR3 has 17 residues. The germline CDR1 and CDR2 sequences are WSHSY and SAAADI. Trimming at V came to 8 bases and at J to 0 bases, leaving 13 bases not matched to a gene.